The 26 T cell receptor beta chains below come from one sample, sequenced in a study of blood T cell repertoires in COVID-19. Method: immunoSEQ multiplex PCR; TCRdb's copy keeps in-frame clones and lacks some. The sample yields some 300,000 clones, around 84% seen once. Material: PBMCs or T cells enriched from blood (not recorded which). The receptors were sampled from a young man who had recovered from COVID-19.

The CDR3 spells CATSDPRDRSETQYF. The CDR3 DNA sequence: TGTGCCACCAGTGATCCACGCGACAGGTCTGAGACCCAGTACTTC. The chain links TRBV24-1 to TRBJ2-5, with D perhaps matching TRBD1 (6 bases). CDR1 is KGHDR and CDR2 is SFDVKD in the germline V gene. The V and J ends lost 3 bases and 5 bases respectively, with 15 bases between them. The CDR3 contains 15 residues.

The chain is built from TRBV10-1 and TRBJ1-1; TRBD1 agrees at 8 bases. J gave up 6 bases and V 6 bases, and 6 bases lay outside the gene matches. This CDR3 comprises 13 residues. CDR1 and CDR2 from the germline V gene are WNHNN and SYGVQD (reference sequence). This CDR3 is CASRDSGGPEAFF. CDR3 coding DNA: TGCGCCAGCAGGGATTCAGGGGGCCCTGAAGCTTTCTTT.

The chain has TRBV5-1 and TRBJ1-4; D is perhaps TRBD1 (5 bases). The V end lost 6 bases, the J end lost 5 bases, and 14 bases lay between the germline ends. The CDR3 totals 14 residues. Looked up from germline, CDR1 is SGHRS and CDR2 is YFSETQ. CDR3 amino acids: CASTNRGGNEKLFF. The CDR3 DNA sequence: TGCGCCAGCACCAATAGGGGAGGCAATGAAAAACTGTTTTTT.

The chain joins TRBV27 to TRBJ2-3; 11 bases align to TRBD2. The junction had 5 bases not matched to a gene; V was cut back by 5 bases and J by 7 bases. This CDR3 is built from 14 residues. The germline gives CDR1 MNHEY, CDR2 SMNVEV (reference sequence). The CDR3 bases are TGTGCCAGCAGTCCCGGACTAGCGGGCAATACGCAGTATTTT. Protein: CASSPGLAGNTQYF.

The chain links TRBV5-6 to TRBJ1-5, with a tentative D call TRBD1 (5 bases). CDR3 length: 14 residues. Germline V gives CDR1 SGHDT, CDR2 YYEEEE. Trimming cost V 0 bases and J 2 bases, with 6 bases left between them. The CDR3 spells CASSLARGNQPQHF. The DNA of the CDR3 is TGTGCCAGCAGCTTGGCCAGGGGCAATCAGCCCCAGCATTTT.

This clone was detected once. The CDR3 reads CASSVDRISNQPQHF. The CDR3 nucleotides read TGTGCCAGCAGTGTGGACAGGATTAGCAATCAGCCCCAGCATTTT. The V and J genes are TRBV27 and TRBJ1-5, with 7 bases matching TRBD1. Germline values: CDR1 MNHEY, CDR2 SMNVEV (reference sequence). The V gene end was trimmed by 5 bases and the J gene end by 0 bases; junction bases not matched to a gene: 4. The CDR3 runs to 15 residues.

This chain uses TRBV29-1 with TRBJ1-1, with 10 bases matching TRBD1. The germline V gene has CDR1 SQVTM and CDR2 ANQGSEA. CDR3 size: 15 residues. The trim removed 5 bases at V and 1 base at J, leaving 7 bases unmatched. The chain's CDR3 is CSVLGDRGWNTEAFF. CDR3 DNA sequence: TGCAGCGTTCTAGGGGACAGGGGTTGGAACACTGAAGCTTTCTTT. The whole variable domain, remainder taken from reference TRBV29-1 and TRBJ1-1, is SAVISQKPSRDICQRGTSLTIQCQVDSQVTMMFWYRQQPGQSLTLIATANQGSEATYESGFVIDKFPISRPNLTFSTLTVSNMSPEDSSIYLCSVLGDRGWNTEAFFGQGTRLTVV.

V gene TRBV18 combines with J gene TRBJ1-1; 11 nucleotides line up with TRBD1. Unmatched junction bases numbered 6, after V lost 6 bases and J lost 6 bases. CDR1 is KGHSH, CDR2 LQKENI, per germline. The CDR3 totals 14 residues. The chain's CDR3 is CASSPEGQGAEAFF. The CDR3 region has the DNA TGTGCCAGCTCGCCGGAGGGACAGGGGGCTGAAGCTTTCTTT.

The rearrangement joins TRBV5-1 to TRBJ1-1; tentative D call: TRBD1 (5 bases). The V gene lost 4 bases and the J gene lost 8 bases, with 15 bases spanning the gap. The CDR3 consists of 13 residues. Germline V gives CDR1 SGHRS, CDR2 YFSETQ. The CDR3, as DNA: TGCGCCAGCAGCATACTTAACGCAGGGGAAGCTTTCTTT. Translated, it gives CASSILNAGEAFF.

This clone was seen just once. Other nucleotide sequences in the sample specify the same CDR3. The rearrangement links TRBV18 to TRBJ1-1, with TRBD1 matching over 7 bases. Germline CDR1 and CDR2: KGHSH and LQKENI. The V segment lost 6 bases and the J segment 4 bases; nucleotides outside the gene matches: 5. The CDR3 consists of 13 residues. CDR3 amino acids: CASSPQGGTEAFF. The CDR3 DNA is TGTGCCAGCTCTCCCCAGGGGGGCACTGAAGCTTTCTTT.

The chain has TRBV11-3 and TRBJ1-1, with TRBD1 matching 9 bases. The CDR3 runs 15 residues. Germline loops: CDR1 SGHNT, CDR2 YENEEA. V gave up 5 bases and J gave up 2 bases; unmatched junction bases: 6. The CDR3 reads CASSPKTGGNTEAFF. The CDR3 region has the DNA TGTGCCAGCAGCCCAAAGACAGGGGGAAACACTGAAGCTTTCTTT.

The chain joins TRBV9 to TRBJ1-6; D unclear. V lost 5 bases to trimming and J lost 7 bases, with 10 bases between them. There are 13 residues in the CDR3. Germline V gene data show CDR1 as SGDLS and CDR2 as YYNGEE. The CDR3 loop is CASSSWPNSPLHF. The CDR3, as DNA: TGTGCCAGCAGTTCCTGGCCCAATTCACCCCTCCACTTT.

The V gene is TRBV4-1, the J gene TRBJ2-7, with 7 positions matching TRBD1. CDR1 and CDR2 (germline): MGHRA, YSYEKL. J lost 3 bases, V lost 6 bases, and 11 bases had no gene match. The CDR3 has 15 residues. CDR3 sequence: CASRPSRGQHYEQYF. The CDR3 DNA follows: TGCGCCAGCAGGCCAAGCAGGGGACAGCACTACGAGCAGTACTTC.

The sample holds a few counts of this clone. The V gene is TRBV6-5, the J gene TRBJ1-2; 7 bases line up with TRBD1. Germline V gene data show CDR1 as MNHEY and CDR2 as SVGAGI. Trimming removed 0 bases from V and 8 bases from J; junction bases left unmatched: 9. This CDR3 region has 15 residues. This chain's CDR3 is CASSYSKGAMQGYTF. The CDR3 DNA reads as TGTGCCAGCAGTTACTCGAAGGGGGCCATGCAGGGCTACACCTTC.

The gene calls are TRBV5-4 and TRBJ1-3; TRBD1 matches at 9 bases. V shed 4 bases and J 2 bases; nucleotides not matched to a gene: 10. The CDR3 runs 17 residues. Germline V gene data show CDR1 as SGHNT and CDR2 as YYREEE (reference sequence). The CDR3 nucleotides read TGTGCCAGCAGCAAAGGACAGGGGACGGTGACTGGAAACACCATATATTTT. The encoded protein is CASSKGQGTVTGNTIYF.

The rearrangement links TRBV28 to TRBJ2-3, with D perhaps TRBD2 (7 bases). Germline V gene lookup returns CDR1 MDHEN and CDR2 SYDVKM. The CDR3 extends over 15 amino acids. The V end lost 2 bases, the J end lost 2 bases, and 11 bases lay between the germline ends. CDR3 sequence: CASSLSAGATDTQYF. For the CDR3, the DNA is TGTGCCAGCAGTTTAAGTGCGGGGGCCACAGATACGCAGTATTTT.

The rearrangement uses TRBV5-6 and TRBJ2-3, with TRBD1 matching 9 bases. This CDR3 region has 15 residues. Unmatched junction bases numbered 5, after V lost 2 bases and J lost 4 bases. In germline, CDR1 is SGHDT, CDR2 YYEEEE. The CDR3 region is CASSFGTGRPDTQYF. CDR3 DNA: TGTGCCAGCAGCTTCGGGACAGGGAGGCCAGATACGCAGTATTTT.

The genes are TRBV5-1 and TRBJ1-3, with no clear D. CDR3 length: 15 residues. The germline V gene has CDR1 SGHRS and CDR2 YFSETQ. V shed 0 bases and J shed 0 bases, with 7 bases lying between them. This CDR3 is CASSLGQDSGNTIYF. CDR3 coding DNA: TGCGCCAGCAGCTTGGGGCAGGACTCTGGAAACACCATATATTTT.

J is TRBJ1-2 and V is TRBV10-1, with TRBD1 matching 11 bases. The CDR3 loop spans 12 amino acids. With V trimmed by 10 bases and J by 8 bases, 6 bases remained unmatched. Germline V gene sequence: CDR1 WNHNN, CDR2 SYGVQD (reference sequence). The CDR3 region is CATAGQGGGYTF. In DNA, the CDR3 is TGCGCCACTGCGGGACAGGGGGGCGGCTACACCTTC.

The CDR3 spells CASSLILVSTGELFF. CDR3 nucleotides: TGTGCCAGCAGCTTAATATTAGTATCTACCGGGGAGCTGTTTTTT. The chain combines TRBV7-9 with TRBJ2-2, with D uncertain. Germline V gene data show CDR1 as SEHNR and CDR2 as FQNEAQ (reference sequence). This CDR3 comprises 15 residues. V lost 2 bases, J lost 5 bases, and 12 bases lay in between.

The chain has TRBV5-6 and TRBJ2-7; D is possibly TRBD1 (7 bases). Trimming removed 7 bases at V and 3 bases at J, with 17 bases between. Germline CDR1 reads SGHDT; CDR2 reads YYEEEE. The CDR3 is 14 amino acids. For the CDR3, the DNA is TGTGCCAGCCGGAGGGTCGGACAGGACTACGAGCAGTACTTC. This translates into CASRRVGQDYEQYF. Full variable domain (remainder filled in from reference TRBV5-6 and TRBJ2-7): DAGVTQSPTHLIKTRGQQVTLRCSPKSGHDTVSWYQQALGQGPQFIFQYYEEEERQRGNFPDRFSGHQFPNYSSELNVNALLLGDSALYLCASRRVGQDYEQYFGPGTRLTVT.

This sequence joins TRBV5-4 and TRBJ2-2, with 10 bases identical to TRBD2. The CDR3 extends over 17 amino acids. The J segment lost 5 bases and the V segment lost 0 bases, leaving 7 bases of the junction unmatched. Germline values: CDR1 SGHNT, CDR2 YYREEE (reference sequence). CDR3 sequence reads: CASSLGFLAGETGELFF. For the CDR3, the DNA is TGTGCCAGCAGCTTGGGGTTCCTAGCGGGAGAAACCGGGGAGCTGTTTTTT.

This rearrangement joins TRBV24-1 to TRBJ1-3; 8 bases align to TRBD1. The CDR3 consists of 16 residues. The germline V gene has CDR1 KGHDR and CDR2 SFDVKD. Losses at the gene ends were 2 bases for V and 2 bases for J; bases not matched to a gene: 4. The CDR3: CATSDSEQGAGNTIYF. DNA of the CDR3: TGTGCCACCAGTGATTCAGAACAGGGGGCTGGAAACACCATATATTTT.

V usage is TRBV28 and J usage is TRBJ1-4, with a possible D match to TRBD1 (6 bases). V lost 2 bases, J lost 8 bases, and 27 bases lay in between. Looked up from germline, CDR1 is MDHEN and CDR2 is SYDVKM. This CDR3 spans 19 amino acids. CDR3 sequence (DNA): TGTGCCAGCAGTTTACCCCAGAATAGTCCGGGGGGCGCTCGGGAAAAACTGTTTTTT. Translated, it gives CASSLPQNSPGGAREKLFF.

The chain couples TRBV5-4 to TRBJ2-7; 8 bases match TRBD2. V was clipped by 4 bases and J by 3 bases; unmatched bases: 9. The germline CDR1 and CDR2 sequences are SGHNT and YYREEE (reference sequence). This CDR3 is built from 15 residues. The CDR3 region is CASSHTTSADYEQYF. Here the CDR3 DNA reads TGTGCCAGCAGCCACACGACTAGCGCCGACTACGAGCAGTACTTC.

The chain uses TRBV5-8 and TRBJ2-1; D gene unclear. The germline V gene has CDR1 SGHTS and CDR2 YDEGEE. V was trimmed by 5 bases and J by 6 bases, leaving 6 bases between them. This CDR3 comprises 11 residues. CDR3 in DNA: TGTGCCAGCAGTTATGTCAATGAGCAGTTCTTC. Protein sequence: CASSYVNEQFF.